This TCR beta chain appears in the sequencing data of a study of blood T cell repertoires in COVID-19. The wider study: Both acute and convalescent COVID-19 samples were obtained from the United States, Italy and Spain. In each case, the material was cDNA or gDNA derived from T cells, B-cell-depleted T cells, or PBMCs.

The CDR3 is made up of 16 amino acids. The V and J ends lost 3 bases and 0 bases respectively, with 11 bases between them. Germline assignment: CDR1 KGHDR and CDR2 SFDVKD. During active infection, Seattle patients enrolled and were then monitored through disease. Methods used by the authors: Nucleated cell number was recorded as an estimate derived from reference gene primer amplification. Assay used: immunoSEQ multiplex PCR; TCRdb lists only in-frame clones, some missing. The V and J calls and the clone size are those of that table, but D and trimming were determined from the DNA. Of 200,000 to 250,000 clones listed, less than 85% are singletons. This clone occurred many times.

The J gene is TRBJ1-5, the V gene TRBV24-1; D might be TRBD1 (5 bases). This clonotype was sampled from a woman of 80 years or more with COVID-19, enrolled during active disease. The material sequenced was peripheral blood. The chain's CDR3 is CATSDHAGYSNQPQHF. For the CDR3, the DNA is TGTGCCACCAGTGATCACGCAGGGTATAGCAATCAGCCCCAGCATTTT.